The entry that follows covers one TCR beta chain sequence. This record comes from a study of control samples from healthy donors and cancer patients. Assay: immunoSEQ multiplex PCR; the TCRdb copy retains only in-frame clones and omits some. This sample has 200,000 to 250,000 clones, with roughly 94% found just once. The CDR3 is 16 residues long. The sample consisted of blood. The TCR sequence derives from a man aged 50 or older in good health. The V and J genes are TRBV21-1 and TRBJ1-6. TRBV21-1 is a documented pseudogene. The CDR3 DNA follows: TGTGCCAGCAGCAAGGAGCCAGGGCCGGGGCGTTCACCCCTCCACTTT. Translating gives CASSKEPGPGRSPLHF.